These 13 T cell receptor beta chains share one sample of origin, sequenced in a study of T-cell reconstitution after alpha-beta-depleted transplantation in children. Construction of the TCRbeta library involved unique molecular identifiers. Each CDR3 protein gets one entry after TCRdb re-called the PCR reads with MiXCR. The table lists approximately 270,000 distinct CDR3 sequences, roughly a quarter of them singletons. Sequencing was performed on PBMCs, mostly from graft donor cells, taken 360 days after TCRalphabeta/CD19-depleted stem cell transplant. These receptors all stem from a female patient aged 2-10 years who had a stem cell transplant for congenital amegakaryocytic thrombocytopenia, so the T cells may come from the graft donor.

The chain's CDR3 is CASDDDKNTEAFF. CDR3 nucleotides: TGTGCCAGCGACGATGACAAGAACACTGAAGCTTTCTTT. This sequence joins TRBV12-3 or TRBV12-4 and TRBJ1-1; D is unresolved. The CDR3 length is 13 residues. Trimming removed 8 bases at V and 1 base at J, with 11 bases between.

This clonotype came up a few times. Here the CDR3 reads CASSHFRGTGGTYEQYF. The DNA for the CDR3 is TGTGCCAGCAGCCACTTCAGAGGGACAGGGGGCACCTACGAGCAGTACTTC. The V gene is TRBV3-1, the J gene TRBJ2-7; 12 nucleotides match TRBD1. The CDR3 has 17 amino acids. CDR1 and CDR2 from the germline V gene are LGHDT and YNNKEL (reference sequence). V lost 3 bases to trimming and J lost 2 bases; unmatched junction nucleotides: 8.

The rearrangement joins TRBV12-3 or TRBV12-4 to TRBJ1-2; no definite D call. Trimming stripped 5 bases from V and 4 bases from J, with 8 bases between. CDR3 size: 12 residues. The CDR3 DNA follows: TGTGCCAGCAGTCCCCTTGCCTATGGCTACACCTTC. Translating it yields CASSPLAYGYTF.

For the CDR3, the DNA is TGTGCCAGCAGCTTAGAGACTAGCGGCAATGAGCAGTTCTTC. Protein product: CASSLETSGNEQFF. V usage is TRBV7-2 and J usage is TRBJ2-1; 9 positions agree with TRBD2. Germline V lookup: CDR1 SGHTA, CDR2 FQGNSA. This CDR3 has 14 residues. V lost 1 base to trimming and J lost 6 bases; unmatched junction nucleotides: 1. The full variable domain, its missing parts supplied by reference TRBV7-2 and TRBJ2-1, is GAGVSQSPSNKVTEKGKDVELRCDPISGHTALYWYRQSLGQGLEFLIYFQGNSAPDKSGLPSDRFSAERTGGSVSTLTIQRTQQEDSAVYLCASSLETSGNEQFFGPGTRLTVL.

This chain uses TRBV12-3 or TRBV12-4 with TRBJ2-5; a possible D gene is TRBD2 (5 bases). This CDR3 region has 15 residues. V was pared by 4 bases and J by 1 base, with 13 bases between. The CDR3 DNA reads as TGTGCCAGCAGTTATATTACGGGAATCCAAGAGACCCAGTACTTC. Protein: CASSYITGIQETQYF.

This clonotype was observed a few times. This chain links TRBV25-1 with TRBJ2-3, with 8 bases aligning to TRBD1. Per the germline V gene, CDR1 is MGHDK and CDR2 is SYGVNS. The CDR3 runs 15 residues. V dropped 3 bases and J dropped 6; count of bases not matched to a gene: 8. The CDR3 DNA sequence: TGTGCCAGCAGTGACTCAGGGGGCGCGGGGGATACGCAGTATTTT. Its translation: CASSDSGGAGDTQYF.

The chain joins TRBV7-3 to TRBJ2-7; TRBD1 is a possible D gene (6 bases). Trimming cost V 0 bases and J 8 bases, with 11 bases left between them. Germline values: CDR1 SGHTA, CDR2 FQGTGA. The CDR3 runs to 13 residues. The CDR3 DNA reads TGTGCCAGCAGCTTAACGCGGACAGATAAGCAGTACTTC. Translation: CASSLTRTDKQYF.

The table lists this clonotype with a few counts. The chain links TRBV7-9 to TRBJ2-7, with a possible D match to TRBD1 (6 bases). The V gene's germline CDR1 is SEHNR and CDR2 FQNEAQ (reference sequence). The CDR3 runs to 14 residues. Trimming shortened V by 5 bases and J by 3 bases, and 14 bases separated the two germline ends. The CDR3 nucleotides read TGTGCCAGCAGCGCTCGACAGGACCACTACGAGCAGTACTTC. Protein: CASSARQDHYEQYF.

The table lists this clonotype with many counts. The CDR3 nucleotides are TGCAGCGTTGCGAGCACAGATACGCAGTATTTT. Its translation: CSVASTDTQYF. This chain uses TRBV29-1 with TRBJ2-3; D is unresolved. The V and J ends lost 4 bases and 0 bases respectively, with 2 bases between them. There are 11 residues in the CDR3. CDR1 is SQVTM and CDR2 is ANQGSEA in the germline V gene.

The CDR3 loop reads CASRRVSSTDTQYF. The CDR3 DNA is TGTGCCAGCCGTAGGGTCTCTAGCACAGATACGCAGTATTTT. The genes are TRBV7-3 and TRBJ2-3; no clear D. CDR1 is SGHTA and CDR2 is FQGTGA in the germline V gene. This CDR3 has 14 residues. The V gene lost 8 bases and the J gene lost 0 bases, with 12 bases spanning the gap.

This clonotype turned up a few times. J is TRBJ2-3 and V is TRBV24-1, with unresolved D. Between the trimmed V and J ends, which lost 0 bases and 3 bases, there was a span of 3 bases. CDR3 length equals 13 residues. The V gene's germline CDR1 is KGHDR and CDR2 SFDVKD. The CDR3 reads CATSDLGTDTQYF. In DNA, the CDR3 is TGTGCCACCAGTGATTTGGGTACAGATACGCAGTATTTT.

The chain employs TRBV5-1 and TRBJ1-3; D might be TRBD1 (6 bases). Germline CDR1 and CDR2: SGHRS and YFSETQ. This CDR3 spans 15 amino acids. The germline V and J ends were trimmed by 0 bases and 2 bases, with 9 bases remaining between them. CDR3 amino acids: CASSLEQGPGNTIYF. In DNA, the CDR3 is TGCGCCAGCAGCTTGGAACAGGGCCCTGGAAACACCATATATTTT.

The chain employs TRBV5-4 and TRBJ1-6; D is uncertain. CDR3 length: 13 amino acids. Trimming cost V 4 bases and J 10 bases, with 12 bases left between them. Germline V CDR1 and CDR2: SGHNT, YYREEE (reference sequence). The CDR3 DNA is TGTGCCAGCAGCCACAGCCTTGGGTCACCCCTCCACTTT. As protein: CASSHSLGSPLHF. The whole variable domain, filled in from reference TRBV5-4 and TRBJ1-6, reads ETGVTQSPTHLIKTRGQQVTLRCSSQSGHNTVSWYQQALGQGPQFIFQYYREEENGRGNFPPRFSGLQFPNYSSELNVNALELDDSALYLCASSHSLGSPLHFGNGTRLTVT.